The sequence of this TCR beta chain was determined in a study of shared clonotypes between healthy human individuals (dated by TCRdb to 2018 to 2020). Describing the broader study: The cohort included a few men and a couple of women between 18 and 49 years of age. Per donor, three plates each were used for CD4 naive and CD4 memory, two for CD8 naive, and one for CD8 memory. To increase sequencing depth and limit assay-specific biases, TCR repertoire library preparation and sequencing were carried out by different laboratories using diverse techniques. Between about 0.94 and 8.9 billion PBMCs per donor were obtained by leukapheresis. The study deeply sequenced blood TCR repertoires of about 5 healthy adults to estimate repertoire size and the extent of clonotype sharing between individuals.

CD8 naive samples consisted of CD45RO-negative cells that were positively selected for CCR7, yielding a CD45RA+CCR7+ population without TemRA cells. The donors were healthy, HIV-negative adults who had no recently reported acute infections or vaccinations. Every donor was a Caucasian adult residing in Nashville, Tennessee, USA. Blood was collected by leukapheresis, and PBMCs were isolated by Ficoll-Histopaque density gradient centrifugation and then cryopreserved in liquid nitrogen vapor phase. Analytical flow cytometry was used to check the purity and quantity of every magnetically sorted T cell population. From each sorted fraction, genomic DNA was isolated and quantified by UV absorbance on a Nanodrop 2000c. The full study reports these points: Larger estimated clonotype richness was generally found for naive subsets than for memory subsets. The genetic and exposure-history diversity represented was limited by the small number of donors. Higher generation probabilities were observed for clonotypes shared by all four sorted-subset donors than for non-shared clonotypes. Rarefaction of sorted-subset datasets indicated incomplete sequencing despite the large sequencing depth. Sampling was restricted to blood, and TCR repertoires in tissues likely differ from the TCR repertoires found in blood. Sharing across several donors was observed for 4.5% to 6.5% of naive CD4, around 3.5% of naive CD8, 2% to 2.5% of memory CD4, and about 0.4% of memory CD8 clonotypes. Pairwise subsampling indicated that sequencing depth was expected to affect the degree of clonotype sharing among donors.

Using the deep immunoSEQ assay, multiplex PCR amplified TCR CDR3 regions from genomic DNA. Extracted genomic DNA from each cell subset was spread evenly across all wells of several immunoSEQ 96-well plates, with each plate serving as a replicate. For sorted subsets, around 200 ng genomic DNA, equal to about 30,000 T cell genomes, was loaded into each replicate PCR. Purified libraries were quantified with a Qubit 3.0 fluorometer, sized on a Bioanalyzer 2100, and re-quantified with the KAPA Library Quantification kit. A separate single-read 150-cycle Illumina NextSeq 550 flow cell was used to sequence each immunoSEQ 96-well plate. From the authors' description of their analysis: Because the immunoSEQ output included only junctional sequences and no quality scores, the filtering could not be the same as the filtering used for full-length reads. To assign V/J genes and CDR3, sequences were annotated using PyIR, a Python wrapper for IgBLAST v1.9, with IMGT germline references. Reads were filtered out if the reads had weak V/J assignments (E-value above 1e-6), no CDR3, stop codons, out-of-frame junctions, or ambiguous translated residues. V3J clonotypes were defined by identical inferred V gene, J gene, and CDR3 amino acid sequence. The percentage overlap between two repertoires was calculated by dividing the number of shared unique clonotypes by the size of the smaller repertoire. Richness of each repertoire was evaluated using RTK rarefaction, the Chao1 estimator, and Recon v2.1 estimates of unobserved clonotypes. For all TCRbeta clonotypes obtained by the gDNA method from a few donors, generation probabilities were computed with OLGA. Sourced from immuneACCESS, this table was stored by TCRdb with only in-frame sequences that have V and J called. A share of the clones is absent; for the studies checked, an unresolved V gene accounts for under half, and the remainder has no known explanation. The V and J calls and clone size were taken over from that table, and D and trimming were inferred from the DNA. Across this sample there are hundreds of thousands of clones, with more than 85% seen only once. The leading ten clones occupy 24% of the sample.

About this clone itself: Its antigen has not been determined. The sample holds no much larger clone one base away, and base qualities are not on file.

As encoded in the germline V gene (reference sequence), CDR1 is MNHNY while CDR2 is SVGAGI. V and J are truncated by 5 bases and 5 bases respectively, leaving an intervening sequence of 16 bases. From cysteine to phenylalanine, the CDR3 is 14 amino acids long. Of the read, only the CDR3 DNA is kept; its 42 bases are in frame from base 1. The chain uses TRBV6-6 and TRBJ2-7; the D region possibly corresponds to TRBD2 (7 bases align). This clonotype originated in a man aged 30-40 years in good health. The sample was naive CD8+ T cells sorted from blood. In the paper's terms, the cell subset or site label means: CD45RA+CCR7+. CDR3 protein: CASSRGAGAHEQYF. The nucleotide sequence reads TGTGCCAGCAGTCGGGGGGCGGGAGCCCACGAGCAGTACTTC.